This T cell receptor (beta chain) was recorded in a study of beta chain features in type 1 diabetes. The wider study: Examination spanned 100 million to 130 million sorted cells from all samples.

Sequencing targeted expressed TCRB transcripts, as all isolated RNA had been reverse transcribed. Survey-depth immunoSEQ sequencing was used for stem cell-like memory T cells. The assay was immunoSEQ multiplex PCR, and TCRdb's table has in-frame clones only and misses some. The sample includes tens of thousands of clones, 60% to 70% of them seen just once. Notes on the study in general: Within each of all four CD4+ subsets, Type 1 diabetes patients had TCRB CDR3s that were moderately but significantly shorter.

This clone was counted only a few times. Antigen specificity is unknown. The TCR comes from a woman under 40 with type 1 diabetes. Sequencing used stem cell memory CD4+ T cells from blood.

The CDR3 DNA reads TGCGCCAGCAGGGAGACTAGCGGGCCTACCTACGAGCAGTACTTC. The encoded protein is CASRETSGPTYEQYF. The chain joins TRBV5-1 to TRBJ2-7; TRBD2 aligns across 10 bases. There are 15 residues in the CDR3. CDR1 is SGHRS, CDR2 YFSETQ, per germline. V shed 5 bases, J shed 2 bases, and the junction held 7 bases outside the gene matches.